This T cell receptor beta chain was captured by sequencing in a study of tumor and adjacent non-tumor tissue in lung cancer. Study-wide context: Patients comprised 12 adenocarcinoma, 2 squamous cell carcinoma and 1 small cell lung cancer. Aged about 30 to 76 years, patients included more than nine men and roughly 5 women with stage I to III disease. Study-wide results and limits: Tumor repertoires had a smaller top 100 clone share than normal lung. TCR diversity was significantly greater in tumor than normal lung tissue.

RNA was extracted from bulk tissue without any cell sorting. This non-tumor lung sample came from over 3 cm beyond the tumor edge. Details on this clonotype: Its matching antigen is unknown. This may stem from a read error, because a much larger clone lies one nucleotide away. The CDR3 end shows no conserved phenylalanine or tryptophan, and so a read error is likely.

V was shortened by 4 bases and J by 1 base, with 9 bases between the two germline ends. The CDR3 sequence is 14 residues long. Per germline, CDR1 SNHLY and CDR2 FYNNEI. A modified ARM-PCR protocol with three rounds of nested PCR amplified TCRbeta. One entry per CDR3 protein results from TCRdb running MiXCR on the multiplex PCR reads. The sample lists tens of thousands of distinct CDR3 sequences; 64% were seen once. This clonotype was obtained from a woman in her 70s with non-small cell lung cancer. The specimen sequenced was distant non-tumor lung tissue. The V and J genes are TRBV2 and TRBJ2-3; D possibly corresponds to TRBD1 (6 bases). The CDR3 DNA reads TGTGCCAGCAGTGTTGCAGGGGGCACAGATACGCAGTATGTT. It codes for CASSVAGGTDTQYV.